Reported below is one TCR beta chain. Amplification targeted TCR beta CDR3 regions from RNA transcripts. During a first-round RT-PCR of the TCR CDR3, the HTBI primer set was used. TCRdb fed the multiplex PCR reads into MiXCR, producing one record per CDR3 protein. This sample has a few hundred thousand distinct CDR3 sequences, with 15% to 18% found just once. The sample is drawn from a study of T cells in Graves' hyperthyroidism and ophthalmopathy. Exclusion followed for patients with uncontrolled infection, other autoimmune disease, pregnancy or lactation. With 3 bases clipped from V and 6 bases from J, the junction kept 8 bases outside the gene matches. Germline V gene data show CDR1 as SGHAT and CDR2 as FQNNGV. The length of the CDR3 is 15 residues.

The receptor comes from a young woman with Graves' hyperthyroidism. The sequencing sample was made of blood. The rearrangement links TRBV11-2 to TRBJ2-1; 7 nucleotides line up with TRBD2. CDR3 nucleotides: TGTGCCAGCAGCTTCGGAGCGGGGAGGGTCAATGAGCAGTTCTTC. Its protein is CASSFGAGRVNEQFF.